Listed here are 26 T cell receptor beta chains from one sample, sequenced in a study of beta chain features in type 1 diabetes. Expressed TCRB transcripts were sequenced, since all the RNA that had been isolated was reverse transcribed. Some clones are missing from TCRdb's copy, which holds only in-frame ones; the method was immunoSEQ multiplex PCR. Of about 290,000 clones detected, 8% appear once; the ten largest clones hold approximately 0.99%. Sequencing was done on a sample of central memory CD4+ T cells from blood. The receptors here all came from a woman younger than 35 in good health.

This clone was seen a few times. This chain links TRBV19 with TRBJ2-2; 7 positions agree with TRBD1. Germline CDR1 and CDR2: LNHDA and SQIVND (reference sequence). The V gene end was trimmed by 7 bases and the J gene end by 1 base; junction bases not matched to a gene: 6. The CDR3 totals 15 residues. Written as DNA, the CDR3 is TGTGCCAGTACCGCACAGGGGATGAACACCGGGGAGCTGTTTTTT. It codes for CASTAQGMNTGELFF. Filled out from reference TRBV19 and TRBJ2-2, the complete variable domain reads DGGITQSPKYLFRKEGQNVTLSCEQNLNHDAMYWYRQDPGQGLRLIYYSQIVNDFQKGDIAEGYSVSREKKESFPLTVTSAQKNPTAFYLCASTAQGMNTGELFFGEGSRLTVL.

This clone has a count of ten or more. The V gene is TRBV28, the J gene TRBJ1-2, with TRBD1 matching over 7 bases. This CDR3 comprises 16 residues. CDR1 and CDR2 from the germline V gene are MDHEN and SYDVKM. The J segment lost 5 bases and the V segment lost 1 base, leaving 10 bases of the junction unmatched. DNA for the CDR3: TGTGCCAGCAGTTTATTCGGACAGGCCTCGCGGTATGGCTACACCTTC. It codes for CASSLFGQASRYGYTF.

In its sample, this clone was seen a few times. The gene calls are TRBV15 and TRBJ2-5; 9 bases match TRBD2. V was clipped by 5 bases and J by 5 bases; unmatched bases: 6. This CDR3 is built from 14 residues. CDR1 is LNHNV, CDR2 YYDKDF, per germline (reference sequence). CDR3 coding DNA: TGTGCCACCAGCGCTAGCGGGGTGATGGAGACCCAGTACTTC. It yields the protein CATSASGVMETQYF.

This CDR3 is CASSFGGLNTGELFF. In DNA, the CDR3 is TGCGCCAGCAGCTTCGGGGGGCTCAACACCGGGGAGCTGTTTTTT. The chain is built from TRBV5-1 and TRBJ2-2, with D possibly TRBD2 on 7 matching bases. This CDR3 is built from 15 residues. Trimming took 2 bases from V and 2 from J, leaving 10 bases between them. The germline V gene has CDR1 SGHRS and CDR2 YFSETQ.

The V call is TRBV9, the J call TRBJ2-3; maybe TRBD1 (6 bases). The germline V gene has CDR1 SGDLS and CDR2 YYNGEE. The CDR3 runs 14 residues. V lost 2 bases and J 1 base, leaving 8 bases between the germline ends. DNA of the CDR3: TGTGCCAGCAGCGTTCACAGGGGCACAGATACGCAGTATTTT. Its translation is CASSVHRGTDTQYF.

This clone turned up a few times. This sequence joins TRBV19 and TRBJ1-4; D perhaps matches TRBD1 (5 bases). This CDR3 has 13 residues. Trimming removed 6 bases from V and 8 bases from J, with 13 bases in between. Germline loops: CDR1 LNHDA, CDR2 SQIVND (reference sequence). CDR3 DNA sequence: TGTGCCAGTAGCAACAGGCTATGGGAAAAACTGTTTTTT. Amino acids: CASSNRLWEKLFF.

This clone was observed a handful of times. V is TRBV5-1 and J is TRBJ2-4; 9 bases fit TRBD2. The CDR3 loop spans 16 amino acids. Germline lookup yields CDR1 SGHRS and CDR2 YFSETQ. V was pared by 0 bases and J by 6 bases, with 7 bases of the junction left unmatched. DNA of the CDR3: TGCGCCAGCAGCTTGGCTCCTAGCGGGGAGTTAAACATTCAGTACTTC. Protein sequence: CASSLAPSGELNIQYF.

The CDR3 sequence is CASSVGTSGGFYEQYV. Written as DNA, the CDR3 is TGTGCCAGCAGCGTAGGGACTAGCGGGGGCTTCTACGAGCAGTACGTC. V and J are TRBV9 and TRBJ2-7, with TRBD2 matching over 13 bases. With V trimmed by 0 bases and J by 3 bases, 3 bases remained unmatched. Germline loops: CDR1 SGDLS, CDR2 YYNGEE. The CDR3 spans 16 residues.

This chain connects TRBV7-9 to TRBJ2-1; 7 nucleotides line up with TRBD2. Germline CDR1 SEHNR, CDR2 FQNEAQ (reference sequence). Trimming at V came to 3 bases and at J to 9 bases, leaving 11 bases not matched to a gene. The CDR3 consists of 15 residues. In DNA, the CDR3 is TGTGCCAGCAGCTTTACGCAGGGAGGGATAGGTGAGCAGTTCTTC. Translating gives CASSFTQGGIGEQFF.

This clone was found a few times. The rearrangement uses TRBV7-2 and TRBJ2-3, with D perhaps matching TRBD2 (6 bases). In germline, CDR1 is SGHTA, CDR2 FQGNSA. V was trimmed by 6 bases and J by 1 base, leaving 14 bases between them. The CDR3 is 15 amino acids. CDR3 loop: CASSFYWGGTDTQYF. The CDR3 DNA reads TGTGCCAGCAGTTTCTATTGGGGGGGCACAGATACGCAGTATTTT.

This clone was seen more than once but under ten times. V usage is TRBV5-1 and J usage is TRBJ1-1; unclear D gene. Germline V gives CDR1 SGHRS, CDR2 YFSETQ. V lost 3 bases, J lost 6 bases, and 24 bases lay in between. The CDR3 loop spans 17 amino acids. For the CDR3, the DNA is TGCGCCAGCAGCTCAGGACCTTTCCGAGCGGGGTCACCTGAAGCTTTCTTT. It yields the protein CASSSGPFRAGSPEAFF. The variable domain in full, completed from reference TRBV5-1 and TRBJ1-1, reads KAGVTQTPRYLIKTRGQQVTLSCSPISGHRSVSWYQQTPGQGLQFLFEYFSETQRNKGNFPGRFSGRQFSNSRSEMNVSTLELGDSALYLCASSSGPFRAGSPEAFFGQGTRLTVV.

This clone has at least ten counts. The chain recombines TRBV14 with TRBJ2-5; unclear D gene. V was clipped by 1 base and J by 13 bases, with 13 bases between them. This CDR3 region has 12 residues. Germline V gene data show CDR1 as SGHDN and CDR2 as FVKESK. The CDR3 DNA is TGTGCCAGCAGCCAAGTTGCGGCCCCCCGGTACTTC. Translated: CASSQVAAPRYF.

V usage is TRBV5-1 and J usage is TRBJ2-7; no definite D call. The CDR3 spans 12 residues. Germline lookup yields CDR1 SGHRS and CDR2 YFSETQ. Trimming shortened V by 5 bases and J by 6 bases, and 12 bases separated the two germline ends. The CDR3: CASSPREREQYV. CDR3 sequence (DNA): TGCGCCAGCAGTCCCCGTGAACGCGAGCAGTACGTC.

The CDR3 is CASKKVTGTGFEQFF. The CDR3 DNA follows: TGTGCCAGCAAAAAGGTAACCGGGACAGGTTTTGAGCAGTTCTTC. The V gene is TRBV6-1, the J gene TRBJ2-1; 8 bases are shared with TRBD1. V lost 7 bases, J lost 9 bases, and 14 bases stayed unmatched. Germline-derived CDR1 and CDR2 are MNHNS and SASEGT. The CDR3 spans 15 residues.

Only a few counts were recorded for this clone. The V gene is TRBV9, the J gene TRBJ2-5; maybe TRBD1 (5 bases). In germline, CDR1 is SGDLS, CDR2 YYNGEE. Trimming removed 4 bases from V and 5 bases from J, with 15 bases in between. This CDR3 is built from 14 residues. CDR3 protein: CASSSWGLGETQYF. The CDR3 bases are TGTGCCAGCAGCTCCTGGGGCCTGGGGGAGACCCAGTACTTC. Supplemented by reference TRBV9 and TRBJ2-5, the full variable domain reads DSGVTQTPKHLITATGQRVTLRCSPRSGDLSVYWYQQSLDQGLQFLIQYYNGEERAKGNILERFSAQQFPDLHSELNLSSLELGDSALYFCASSSWGLGETQYFGPGTRLLVL.

The rearrangement uses TRBV4-2 and TRBJ2-7; 7 bases line up with TRBD2. This CDR3 region has 15 residues. J lost 9 bases, V lost 5 bases, and 16 bases had no gene match. The germline CDR1 and CDR2 sequences are LGHNA and YNFKEQ. CDR3 protein: CASSLVAGVRAVQYF. CDR3 sequence (DNA): TGTGCCAGCAGCTTGGTGGCGGGAGTTCGGGCGGTGCAGTACTTC.

The V and J genes are TRBV10-3 and TRBJ2-1; a weak D match, TRBD1 (5 bases). Deletions cut 10 bases from V and 5 bases from J, with 12 bases between. This CDR3 has 12 residues. Germline CDR1 ENHRY, CDR2 SYGVKD. CDR3 in amino acids: CATYQGNNEQFF. CDR3 nucleotide sequence: TGTGCCACTTATCAGGGTAACAATGAGCAGTTCTTC.

This chain connects TRBV7-2 to TRBJ1-6; D is ambiguous. The CDR3 has 15 amino acids. The V gene's germline CDR1 is SGHTA and CDR2 FQGNSA. Between the trimmed V and J ends, which lost 5 bases and 4 bases, there was a span of 12 bases. The CDR3 is CASSLTSGYNSPLHF. CDR3 in DNA: TGTGCCAGCAGCCTCACGTCAGGATATAATTCACCCCTCCACTTT.

With regard to this clone: One junction end disagrees with the germline gene, perhaps due to a read error. The chain employs TRBV2 and TRBJ2-1; 9 bases fit TRBD1. The CDR3 runs to 14 residues. Germline assignment: CDR1 SNHLY and CDR2 FYNNEI. CDR3 nucleotides: TGTGCCAGCAGTTCTTGGGAGGCTCGGGACAGGGCCGTCTTC. Its protein is CASSSWEARDRAVF.

This clone showed up just a few times. V usage is TRBV7-2 and J usage is TRBJ1-4, with 9 bases aligning to TRBD1. The CDR3 covers 13 residues. The germline gives CDR1 SGHTA, CDR2 FQGNSA. Germline trimming cut 5 bases from V and 8 bases from J; bases unmatched to any gene: 3. CDR3 bases: TGTGCCAGCAGCAATGGGACAGGGGAAAAACTGTTTTTT. It codes for CASSNGTGEKLFF.

CDR3 loop: CASSLVVTSGPITDTQYF. DNA of the CDR3: TGTGCCAGCAGCTTAGTGGTGACTAGCGGGCCTATCACAGATACGCAGTATTTT. This chain connects TRBV7-8 to TRBJ2-3; 10 nucleotides match TRBD2. The germline gives CDR1 SGHVS, CDR2 FQNEAQ. There are 18 residues in the CDR3. V was pared by 1 base and J by 2 bases, with 9 bases of the junction left unmatched.

The chain carries TRBV6-5 and TRBJ1-3; D is ambiguous. The germline CDR1 and CDR2 sequences are MNHEY and SVGAGI. With 7 bases removed from V and 4 bases from J, the gap between germline ends came to 11 bases. The CDR3 length is 13 residues. The CDR3 coding sequence is TGTGCCAGCATCGGGTCGACGGGAAACACCATATATTTT. Translating gives CASIGSTGNTIYF.

This clone was picked up a small number of times. The rearrangement joins TRBV9 to TRBJ2-4, with D maybe TRBD1 (5 bases). CDR1 is SGDLS and CDR2 is YYNGEE in the germline V gene. The ends were cut back, 4 bases at V and 8 bases at J, with 16 bases in the middle. The CDR3 runs to 14 residues. The DNA of the CDR3 is TGTGCCAGCAGCACCGCAGGGTTCGGAGACATTCAGTACTTC. Amino acid sequence: CASSTAGFGDIQYF. Looking up the rest from reference TRBV9 and TRBJ2-4 gives the full variable domain: DSGVTQTPKHLITATGQRVTLRCSPRSGDLSVYWYQQSLDQGLQFLIQYYNGEERAKGNILERFSAQQFPDLHSELNLSSLELGDSALYFCASSTAGFGDIQYFGAGTRLSVL.

V is TRBV4-3 and J is TRBJ1-3; the D is unclear. Germline CDR1 reads LGHNA; CDR2 reads YSLEER. The CDR3 loop spans 15 amino acids. V was shortened by 1 base and J by 2 bases, with 9 bases between the two germline ends. The CDR3 spells CASSQVRSAGNTIYF. In DNA form, the CDR3 reads TGCGCCAGCAGCCAAGTTCGGTCCGCTGGAAACACCATATATTTT.

Many counts were recorded for this clone. This sequence joins TRBV7-2 and TRBJ2-5; D is ambiguous. Germline V gene data show CDR1 as SGHTA and CDR2 as FQGNSA. This CDR3 spans 13 amino acids. V lost 5 bases to trimming and J lost 4 bases, with 11 bases between them. The CDR3 bases are TGTGCCAGCAGCACCCGTTGGGGAGAGACCCAGTACTTC. It yields the protein CASSTRWGETQYF.

The sample holds a few counts of this clone. A much larger clone lies one base from this, so it may be a read error. The sample contains more than one DNA sequence encoding this CDR3. The J gene is TRBJ2-6, the V gene TRBV11-2; 9 bases are a match to TRBD1. V lost 3 bases to trimming and J lost 4 bases; unmatched junction nucleotides: 10. Germline V lookup: CDR1 SGHAT, CDR2 FQNNGV. The length of the CDR3 is 18 residues. DNA of the CDR3: TGTGCCAGCAGCTTCGGGACAGGGCTGCTGGAAGGGGCCAACGTCCTGACTTTC. It codes for CASSFGTGLLEGANVLTF.